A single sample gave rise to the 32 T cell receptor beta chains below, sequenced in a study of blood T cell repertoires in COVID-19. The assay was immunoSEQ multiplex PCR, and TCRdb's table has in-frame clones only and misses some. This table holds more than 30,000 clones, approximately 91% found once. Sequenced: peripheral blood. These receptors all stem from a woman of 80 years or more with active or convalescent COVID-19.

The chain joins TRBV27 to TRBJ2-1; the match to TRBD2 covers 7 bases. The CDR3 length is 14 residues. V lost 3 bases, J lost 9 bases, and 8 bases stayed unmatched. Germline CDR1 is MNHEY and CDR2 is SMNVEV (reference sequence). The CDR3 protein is CASSFGIWGGEQFF. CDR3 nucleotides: TGTGCCAGCAGTTTTGGGATTTGGGGGGGTGAGCAGTTCTTC.

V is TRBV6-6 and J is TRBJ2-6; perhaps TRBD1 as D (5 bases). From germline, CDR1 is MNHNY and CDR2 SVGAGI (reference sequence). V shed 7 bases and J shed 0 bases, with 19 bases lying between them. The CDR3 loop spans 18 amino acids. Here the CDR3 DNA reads TGTGCCAGCACTCGCGACGGACAAAGACTCTCTGGGGCCAACGTCCTGACTTTC. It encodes CASTRDGQRLSGANVLTF.

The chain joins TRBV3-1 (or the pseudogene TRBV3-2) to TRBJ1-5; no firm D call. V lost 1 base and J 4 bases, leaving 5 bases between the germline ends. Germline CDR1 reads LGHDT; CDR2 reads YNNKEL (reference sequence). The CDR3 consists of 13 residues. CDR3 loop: CASSQGANQPQHF. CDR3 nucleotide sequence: TGTGCCAGCAGCCAAGGCGCGAATCAGCCCCAGCATTTT.

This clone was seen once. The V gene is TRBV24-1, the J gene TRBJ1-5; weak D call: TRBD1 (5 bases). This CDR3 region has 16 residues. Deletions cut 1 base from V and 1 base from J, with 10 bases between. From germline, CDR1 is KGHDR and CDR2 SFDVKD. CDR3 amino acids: CATSDLFRASNQPQHF. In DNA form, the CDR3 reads TGTGCCACCAGTGATTTATTCAGGGCCAGCAATCAGCCCCAGCATTTT.

CDR3 sequence (DNA): TGTGCCAGCAGTCGGGACAACTACGAGCAGTACTTC. Encoded protein: CASSRDNYEQYF. The V call is TRBV6-5, the J call TRBJ2-7; D may be TRBD1 (6 bases). Germline V CDR1 and CDR2: MNHEY, SVGAGI. CDR3 length: 12 amino acids. V lost 5 bases to trimming and J lost 3 bases, with 8 bases between them.

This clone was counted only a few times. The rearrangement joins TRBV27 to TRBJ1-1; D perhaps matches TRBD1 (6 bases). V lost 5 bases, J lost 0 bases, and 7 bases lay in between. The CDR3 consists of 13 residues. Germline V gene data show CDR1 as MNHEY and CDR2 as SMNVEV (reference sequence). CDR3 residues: CASSGQMNTEAFF. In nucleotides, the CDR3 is TGTGCCAGCAGTGGACAGATGAACACTGAAGCTTTCTTT.

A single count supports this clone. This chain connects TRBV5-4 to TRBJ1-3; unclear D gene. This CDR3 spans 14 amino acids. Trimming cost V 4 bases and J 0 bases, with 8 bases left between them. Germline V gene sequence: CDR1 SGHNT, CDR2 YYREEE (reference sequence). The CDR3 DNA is TGTGCCAGCAGCGCATCAGACTCTGGAAACACCATATATTTT. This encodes CASSASDSGNTIYF.

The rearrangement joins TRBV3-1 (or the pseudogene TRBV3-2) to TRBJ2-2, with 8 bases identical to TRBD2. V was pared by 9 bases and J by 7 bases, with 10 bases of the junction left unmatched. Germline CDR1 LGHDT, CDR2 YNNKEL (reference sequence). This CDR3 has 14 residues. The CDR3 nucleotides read TGTGCCAGTGGGCTACTCAGCGGGGGCGGGGAGCTGTTTTTT. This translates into CASGLLSGGGELFF.

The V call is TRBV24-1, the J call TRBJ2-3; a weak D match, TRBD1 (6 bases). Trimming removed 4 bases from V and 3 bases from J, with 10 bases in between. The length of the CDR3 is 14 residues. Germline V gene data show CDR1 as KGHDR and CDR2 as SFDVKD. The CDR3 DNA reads TGTGCCACCAGTGAGCAGGACAGTACAGATACGCAGTATTTT. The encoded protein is CATSEQDSTDTQYF.

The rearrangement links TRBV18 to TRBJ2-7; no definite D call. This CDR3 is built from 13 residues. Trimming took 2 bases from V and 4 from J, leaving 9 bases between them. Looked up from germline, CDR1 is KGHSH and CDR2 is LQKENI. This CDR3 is CASSPGARYEQYF. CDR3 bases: TGTGCCAGCTCACCAGGAGCCCGGTACGAGCAGTACTTC.

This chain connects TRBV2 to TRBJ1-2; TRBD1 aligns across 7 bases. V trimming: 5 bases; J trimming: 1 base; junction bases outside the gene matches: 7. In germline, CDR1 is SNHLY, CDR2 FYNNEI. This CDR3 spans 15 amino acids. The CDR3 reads CASSRPDRDNYGYTF. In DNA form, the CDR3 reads TGTGCCAGCAGTCGACCTGACAGGGATAACTATGGCTACACCTTC.

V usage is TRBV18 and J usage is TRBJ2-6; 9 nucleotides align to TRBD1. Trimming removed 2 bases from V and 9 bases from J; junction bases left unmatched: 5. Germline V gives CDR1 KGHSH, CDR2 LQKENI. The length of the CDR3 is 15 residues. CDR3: CASSPADRGGNVLTF. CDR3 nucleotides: TGTGCCAGCTCACCAGCGGACAGGGGAGGCAACGTCCTGACTTTC.

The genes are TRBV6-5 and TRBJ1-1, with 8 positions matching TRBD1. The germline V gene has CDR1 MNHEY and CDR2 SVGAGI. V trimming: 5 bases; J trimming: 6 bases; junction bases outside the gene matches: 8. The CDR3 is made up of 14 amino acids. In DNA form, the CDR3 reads TGTGCCAGCAGTCAGACAGGGGCCCGTGCTGAAGCTTTCTTT. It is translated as CASSQTGARAEAFF.

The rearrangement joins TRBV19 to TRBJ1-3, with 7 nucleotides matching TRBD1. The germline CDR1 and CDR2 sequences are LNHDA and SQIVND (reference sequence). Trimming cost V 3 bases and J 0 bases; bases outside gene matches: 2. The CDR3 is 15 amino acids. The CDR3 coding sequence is TGTGCCAGTAGTATCGGGACAGACTCTGGAAACACCATATATTTT. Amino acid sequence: CASSIGTDSGNTIYF.

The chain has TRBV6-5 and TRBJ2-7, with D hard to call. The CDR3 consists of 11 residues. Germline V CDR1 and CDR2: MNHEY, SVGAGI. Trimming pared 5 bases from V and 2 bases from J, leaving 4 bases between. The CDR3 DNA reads TGTGCCAGCAGTCAGACCTACGAGCAGTACTTC. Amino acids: CASSQTYEQYF.

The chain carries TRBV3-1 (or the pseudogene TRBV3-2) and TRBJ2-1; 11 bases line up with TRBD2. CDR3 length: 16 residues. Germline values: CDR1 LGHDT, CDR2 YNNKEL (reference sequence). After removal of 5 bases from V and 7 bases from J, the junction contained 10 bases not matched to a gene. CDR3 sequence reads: CASSSLTSGAINEQFF. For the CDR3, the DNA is TGTGCCAGCAGCTCTTTGACTAGCGGGGCCATAAATGAGCAGTTCTTC.

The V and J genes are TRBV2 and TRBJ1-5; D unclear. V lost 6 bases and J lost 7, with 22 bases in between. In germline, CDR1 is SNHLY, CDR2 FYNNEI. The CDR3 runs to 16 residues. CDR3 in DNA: TGTGCCAGCAGAGGTGTTCCAGGAGGCTCTTGGCAGCCCCAGCATTTT. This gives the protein CASRGVPGGSWQPQHF.

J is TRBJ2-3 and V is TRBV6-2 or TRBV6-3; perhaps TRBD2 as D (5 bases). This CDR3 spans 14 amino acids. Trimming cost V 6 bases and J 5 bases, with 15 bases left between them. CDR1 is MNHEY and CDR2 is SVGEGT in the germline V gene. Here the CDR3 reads CASSPLAGVDTQYF. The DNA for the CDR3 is TGTGCCAGCAGCCCGCTAGCCGGGGTAGATACGCAGTATTTT.

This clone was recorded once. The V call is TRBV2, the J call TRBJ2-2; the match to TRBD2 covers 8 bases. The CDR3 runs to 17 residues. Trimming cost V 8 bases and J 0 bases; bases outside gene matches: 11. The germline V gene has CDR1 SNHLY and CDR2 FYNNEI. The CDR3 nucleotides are TGTGCCAGCCTAGGGCTAGCGGGCTCCGCGAACACCGGGGAGCTGTTTTTT. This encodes CASLGLAGSANTGELFF. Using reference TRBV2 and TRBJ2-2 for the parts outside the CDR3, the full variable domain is EPEVTQTPSHQVTQMGQEVILRCVPISNHLYFYWYRQILGQKVEFLVSFYNNEISEKSEIFDDQFSVERPDGSNFTLKIRSTKLEDSAMYFCASLGLAGSANTGELFFGEGSRLTVL.

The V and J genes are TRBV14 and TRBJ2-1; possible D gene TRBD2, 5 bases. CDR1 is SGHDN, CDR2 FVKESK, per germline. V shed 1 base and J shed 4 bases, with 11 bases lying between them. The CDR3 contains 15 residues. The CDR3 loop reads CASSQGRGGYNEQFF. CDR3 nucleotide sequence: TGTGCCAGCAGCCAAGGCCGGGGTGGTTACAATGAGCAGTTCTTC.

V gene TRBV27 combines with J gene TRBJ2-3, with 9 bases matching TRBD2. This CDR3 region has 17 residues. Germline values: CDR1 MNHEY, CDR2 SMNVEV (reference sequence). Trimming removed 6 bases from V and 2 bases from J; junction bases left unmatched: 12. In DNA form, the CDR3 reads TGTGCCAGCAGCCGCCTGCGGCTAGCGGGGCCCACAGATACGCAGTATTTT. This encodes CASSRLRLAGPTDTQYF.

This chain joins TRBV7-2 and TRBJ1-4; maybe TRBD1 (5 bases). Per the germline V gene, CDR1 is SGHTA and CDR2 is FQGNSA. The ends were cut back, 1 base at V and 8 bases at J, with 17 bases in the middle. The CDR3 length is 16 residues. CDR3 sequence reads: CASSLGRARVGEKLFF. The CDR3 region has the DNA TGTGCCAGCAGCTTAGGCAGGGCCCGGGTGGGAGAAAAACTGTTTTTT.

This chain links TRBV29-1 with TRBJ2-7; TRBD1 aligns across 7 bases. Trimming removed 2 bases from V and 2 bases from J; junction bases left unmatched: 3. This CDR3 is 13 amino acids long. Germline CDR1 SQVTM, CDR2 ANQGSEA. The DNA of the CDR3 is TGCAGCGTTGAAAGGACAGGTACCTACGAGCAGTACTTC. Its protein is CSVERTGTYEQYF.

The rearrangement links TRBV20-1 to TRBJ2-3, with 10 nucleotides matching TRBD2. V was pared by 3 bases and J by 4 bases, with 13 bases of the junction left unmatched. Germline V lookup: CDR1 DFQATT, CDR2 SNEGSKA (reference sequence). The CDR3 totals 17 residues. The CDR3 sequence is CSASVSGGLAGADTQYF. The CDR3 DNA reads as TGCAGTGCTAGTGTTAGTGGAGGTCTAGCGGGGGCAGATACGCAGTATTTT.

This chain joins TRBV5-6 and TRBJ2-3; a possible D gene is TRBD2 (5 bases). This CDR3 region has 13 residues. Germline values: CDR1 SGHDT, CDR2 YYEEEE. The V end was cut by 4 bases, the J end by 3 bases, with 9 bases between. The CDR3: CASSPTITDTQYF. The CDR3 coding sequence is TGTGCCAGCAGCCCGACTATAACAGATACGCAGTATTTT.

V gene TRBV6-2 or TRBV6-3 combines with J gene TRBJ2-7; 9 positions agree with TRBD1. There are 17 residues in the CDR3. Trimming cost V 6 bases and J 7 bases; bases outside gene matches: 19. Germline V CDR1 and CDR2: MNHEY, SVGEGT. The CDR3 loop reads CASSGADRGVLYVEQYF. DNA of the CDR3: TGTGCCAGCAGCGGGGCGGACAGGGGAGTACTTTACGTGGAGCAGTACTTC.

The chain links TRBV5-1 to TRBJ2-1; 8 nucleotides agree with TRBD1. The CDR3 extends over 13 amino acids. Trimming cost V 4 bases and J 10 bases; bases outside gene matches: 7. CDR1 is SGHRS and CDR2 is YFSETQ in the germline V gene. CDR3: CASSLQGAGEQFF. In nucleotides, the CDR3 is TGCGCCAGCAGCCTGCAGGGGGCTGGAGAGCAGTTCTTC.

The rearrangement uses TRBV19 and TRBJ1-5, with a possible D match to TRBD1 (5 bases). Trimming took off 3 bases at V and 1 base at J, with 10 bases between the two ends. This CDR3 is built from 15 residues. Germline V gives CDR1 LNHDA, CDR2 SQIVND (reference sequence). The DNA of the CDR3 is TGTGCCAGTAGTATGGAGGGGAGAAGCAATCAGCCCCAGCATTTT. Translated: CASSMEGRSNQPQHF.

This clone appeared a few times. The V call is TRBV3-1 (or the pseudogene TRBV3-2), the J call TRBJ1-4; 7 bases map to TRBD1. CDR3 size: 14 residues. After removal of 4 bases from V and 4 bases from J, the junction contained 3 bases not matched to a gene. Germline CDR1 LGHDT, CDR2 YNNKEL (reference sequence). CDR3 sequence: CASSRQGGNEKLFF. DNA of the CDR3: TGTGCCAGCAGCCGACAGGGCGGTAATGAAAAACTGTTTTTT.

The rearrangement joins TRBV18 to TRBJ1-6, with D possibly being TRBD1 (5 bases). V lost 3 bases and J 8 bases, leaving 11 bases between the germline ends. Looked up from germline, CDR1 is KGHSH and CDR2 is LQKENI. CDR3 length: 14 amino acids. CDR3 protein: CASSPTQGDSPLHF. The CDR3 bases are TGTGCCAGCTCACCGACGCAGGGCGATTCACCCCTCCACTTT.

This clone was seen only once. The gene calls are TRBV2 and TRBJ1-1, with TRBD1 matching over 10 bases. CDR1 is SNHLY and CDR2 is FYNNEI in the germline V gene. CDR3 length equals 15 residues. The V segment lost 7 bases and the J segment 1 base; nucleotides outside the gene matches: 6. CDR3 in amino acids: CASKGQGIKNTEAFF. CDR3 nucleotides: TGTGCCAGCAAGGGACAGGGGATTAAGAACACTGAAGCTTTCTTT.

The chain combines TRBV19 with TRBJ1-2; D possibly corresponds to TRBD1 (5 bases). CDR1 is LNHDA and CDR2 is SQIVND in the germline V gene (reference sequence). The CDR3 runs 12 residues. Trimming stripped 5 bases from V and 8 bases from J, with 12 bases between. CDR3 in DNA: TGTGCCAGTAGTCACCAGGGAGGCGGCTACACCTTC. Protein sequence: CASSHQGGGYTF. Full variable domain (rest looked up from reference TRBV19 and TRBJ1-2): DGGITQSPKYLFRKEGQNVTLSCEQNLNHDAMYWYRQDPGQGLRLIYYSQIVNDFQKGDIAEGYSVSREKKESFPLTVTSAQKNPTAFYLCASSHQGGGYTFGSGTRLTVV.